The entry below describes one T cell receptor (beta chain). Profiling relied on immunoSEQ multiplex PCR, and the TCRdb table lists in-frame clones only, not all of them. The table shows 60,000 to 75,000 clones, with around nine tenths occurring only once. These data are taken from a study of technical replicates of blood from several donors. Germline V lookup: CDR1 SGHAT, CDR2 FQDESV (reference sequence). The CDR3 is 13 residues long. V was clipped by 7 bases and J by 5 bases; unmatched bases: 5. Sequences were obtained from PBMCs. This clonotype was sampled from a human donor in good health. Some clones in this sample may be carry-over from other donors' samples. J is TRBJ2-3 and V is TRBV11-1; TRBD2 agrees at 8 bases. CDR3 nucleotides: TGTGCCAGCAACGCGGGGGGTCGAGATACGCAGTATTTT. Translating it yields CASNAGGRDTQYF. Looking up the rest from reference TRBV11-1 and TRBJ2-3 gives the full variable domain: EAEVAQSPRYKITEKSQAVAFWCDPISGHATLYWYRQILGQGPELLVQFQDESVVDDSQLPKDRFSAERLKGVDSTLKIQPAELGDSAMYLCASNAGGRDTQYFGPGTRLTVL.